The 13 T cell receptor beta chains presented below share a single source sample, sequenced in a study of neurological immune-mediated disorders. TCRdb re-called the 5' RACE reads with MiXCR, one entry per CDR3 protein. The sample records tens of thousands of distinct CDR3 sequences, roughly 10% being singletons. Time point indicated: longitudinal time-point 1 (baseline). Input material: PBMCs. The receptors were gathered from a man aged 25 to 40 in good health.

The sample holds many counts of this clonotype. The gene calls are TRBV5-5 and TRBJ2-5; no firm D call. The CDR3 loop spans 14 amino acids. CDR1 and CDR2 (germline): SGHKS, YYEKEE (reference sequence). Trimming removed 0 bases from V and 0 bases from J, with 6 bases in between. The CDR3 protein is CASSLVWDQETQYF. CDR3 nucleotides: TGTGCCAGCAGCTTGGTCTGGGACCAAGAGACCCAGTACTTC.

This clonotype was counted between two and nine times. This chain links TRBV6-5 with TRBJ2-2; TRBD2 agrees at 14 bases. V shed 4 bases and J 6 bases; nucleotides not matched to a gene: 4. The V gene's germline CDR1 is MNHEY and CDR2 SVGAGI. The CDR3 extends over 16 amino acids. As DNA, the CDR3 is TGTGCCAGCAGTTTAGGACTAGCGGGAGGAGCCGGGGAGCTGTTTTTT. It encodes CASSLGLAGGAGELFF.

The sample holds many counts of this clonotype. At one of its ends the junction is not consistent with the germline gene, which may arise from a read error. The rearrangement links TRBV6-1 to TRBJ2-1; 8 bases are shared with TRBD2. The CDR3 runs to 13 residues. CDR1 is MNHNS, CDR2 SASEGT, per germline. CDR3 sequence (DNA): TGTGCCAGCAGTGAGGTTCCGGAGCGGGAGTCGATCTTC. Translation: CASSEVPERESIF.

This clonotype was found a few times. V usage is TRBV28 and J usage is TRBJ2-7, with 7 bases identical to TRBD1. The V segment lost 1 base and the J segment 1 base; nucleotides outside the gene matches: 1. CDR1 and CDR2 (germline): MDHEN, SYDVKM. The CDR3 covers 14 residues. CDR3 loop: CASSLLQGSYEQYF. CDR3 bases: TGTGCCAGCAGTTTATTACAGGGGTCCTACGAGCAGTACTTC.

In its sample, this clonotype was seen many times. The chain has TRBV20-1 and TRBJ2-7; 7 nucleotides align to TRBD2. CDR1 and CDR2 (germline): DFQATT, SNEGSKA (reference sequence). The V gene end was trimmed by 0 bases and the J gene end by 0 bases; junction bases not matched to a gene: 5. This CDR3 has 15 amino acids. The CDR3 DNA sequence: TGCAGTGCTAGAGATCCTAGCGGCAGCTCCTACGAGCAGTACTTC. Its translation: CSARDPSGSSYEQYF.

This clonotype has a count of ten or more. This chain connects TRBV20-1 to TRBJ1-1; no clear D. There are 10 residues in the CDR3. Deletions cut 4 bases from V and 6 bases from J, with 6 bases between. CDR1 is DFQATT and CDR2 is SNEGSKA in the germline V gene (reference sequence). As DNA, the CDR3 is TGCAGTGCTACTTACGCTGAAGCTTTCTTT. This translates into CSATYAEAFF.

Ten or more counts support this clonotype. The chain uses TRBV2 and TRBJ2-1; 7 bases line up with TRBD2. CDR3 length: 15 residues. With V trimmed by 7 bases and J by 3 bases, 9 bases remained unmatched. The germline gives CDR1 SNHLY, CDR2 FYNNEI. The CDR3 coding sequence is TGTGCCAGCAAGGGCCTAGCGGATTACTACAATGAGCAGTTCTTC. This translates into CASKGLADYYNEQFF.

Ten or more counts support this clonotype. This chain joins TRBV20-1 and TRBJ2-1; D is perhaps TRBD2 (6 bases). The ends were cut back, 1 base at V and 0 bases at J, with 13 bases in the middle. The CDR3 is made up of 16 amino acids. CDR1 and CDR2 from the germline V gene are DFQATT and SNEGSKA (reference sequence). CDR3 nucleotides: TGCAGTGCTAGAGGGCCGGGACTGAGCTCCTACAATGAGCAGTTCTTC. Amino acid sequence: CSARGPGLSSYNEQFF.

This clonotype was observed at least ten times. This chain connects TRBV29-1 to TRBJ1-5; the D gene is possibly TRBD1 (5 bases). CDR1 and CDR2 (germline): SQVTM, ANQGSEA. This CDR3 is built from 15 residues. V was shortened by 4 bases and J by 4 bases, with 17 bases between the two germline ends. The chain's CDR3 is CSVAKGTGKNQPQHF. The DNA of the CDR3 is TGCAGCGTTGCGAAGGGGACTGGCAAAAATCAGCCCCAGCATTTT.

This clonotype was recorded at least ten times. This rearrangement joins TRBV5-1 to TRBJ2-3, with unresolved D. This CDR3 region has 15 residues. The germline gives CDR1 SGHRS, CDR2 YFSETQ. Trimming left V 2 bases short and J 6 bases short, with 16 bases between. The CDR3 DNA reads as TGCGCCAGCAGCTTCCAGTCCCTCGCAGCCGATACGCAGTATTTT. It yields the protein CASSFQSLAADTQYF.

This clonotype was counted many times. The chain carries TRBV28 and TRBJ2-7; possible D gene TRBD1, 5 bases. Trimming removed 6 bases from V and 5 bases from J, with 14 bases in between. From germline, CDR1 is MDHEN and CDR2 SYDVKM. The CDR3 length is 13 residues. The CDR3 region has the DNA TGTGCCAGCAGCCCGATCGACAGCGACGAGCAGTACTTC. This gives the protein CASSPIDSDEQYF. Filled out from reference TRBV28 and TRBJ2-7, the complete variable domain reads DVKVTQSSRYLVKRTGEKVFLECVQDMDHENMFWYRQDPGLGLRLIYFSYDVKMKEKGDIPEGYSVSREKKERFSLILESASTNQTSMYLCASSPIDSDEQYFGPGTRLTVT.

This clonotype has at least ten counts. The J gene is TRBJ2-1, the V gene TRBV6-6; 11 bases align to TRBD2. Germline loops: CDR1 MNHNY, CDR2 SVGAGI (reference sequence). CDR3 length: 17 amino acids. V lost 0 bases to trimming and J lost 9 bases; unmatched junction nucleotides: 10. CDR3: CASSYSIQLAGEVEQFF. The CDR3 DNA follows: TGTGCCAGCAGTTACTCGATACAACTAGCGGGAGAGGTTGAGCAGTTCTTC.

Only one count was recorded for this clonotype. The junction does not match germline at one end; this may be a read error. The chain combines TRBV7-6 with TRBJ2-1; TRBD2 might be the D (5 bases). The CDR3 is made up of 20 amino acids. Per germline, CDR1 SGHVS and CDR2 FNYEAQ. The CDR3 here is CASSLVLVRGGDSGYNERFF. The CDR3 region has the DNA TGTGCCAGCAGCTTAGTTTTAGTTCGGGGTGGCGATTCGGGATACAATGAGCGGTTCTTC.